This TCR beta chain is drawn from a study of CD8+CD57+ T cells in acquired aplastic anemia. Across the study: On average, sorted CD4+ and CD8+ cells gave approximately 3 ug of DNA.

The table lists this clonotype with many counts. Its specificity is unknown. Losses at the gene ends were 1 base for V and 7 bases for J; bases not matched to a gene: 4. Per the germline V gene, CDR1 is LNHDA and CDR2 is SQIVND (reference sequence). This CDR3 comprises 16 residues. Profiling that covered TCR beta VDJ and CDR3 relied on genomic DNA as its template. TCRdb re-analysed the reads in MiXCR, keeping a single row per CDR3 protein. This table holds around 430,000 distinct CDR3 sequences, approximately 32% found once. Study-level results: Patients and controls were found to share 25 to 35 CD8+ CDR3 sequences.

Before being chosen for sequencing, patients had shown CD8+CD57+ cell expansion by flow cytometry. The diagnosis in all patients was severe acquired aplastic anemia. Sampling of blood occurred while the patients had still received no therapy. The specimen was sorted CD4+, CD8+, or CD8+CD57+ T cells (not recorded which) from PBMCs. The chain links TRBV19 to TRBJ1-6; TRBD1 matches at 10 bases. This clonotype originated in a human donor with aplastic anemia. Written as DNA, the CDR3 is TGTGCCAGTAGTATAGTCCCGGGACAGGGGAATTCACCCCTCCACTTT. Residues: CASSIVPGQGNSPLHF.